This T cell receptor (beta chain) was identified during a study of blood T cell repertoires in COVID-19. Study background: PBMCs, B-cell-depleted T cells, or T cells were the source of the cDNA or gDNA that made up the material.

CDR3 size: 15 residues. V lost 3 bases to trimming and J lost 2 bases; unmatched junction nucleotides: 7. The germline gives CDR1 MRHNA, CDR2 SNTAGT. The authors' processing: Amplification of reference gene primers provided the estimated nucleated cell counts. Libraries were prepared by immunoSEQ multiplex PCR; TCRdb keeps only in-frame clonotypes and omits some of them. The DNA was the basis for D and trimming; V, J and clone size are from that table. The sample has 410,000 or so clones, 86% seen once; the top ten hold 1.4%. Sequences were obtained from peripheral blood. The rearrangement links TRBV6-4 to TRBJ2-7, with 7 bases matching TRBD1. The clonotype originates from a woman in her thirties with active or convalescent COVID-19. The CDR3 DNA reads TGTGCCAGCAGTGAAGGTCCAGGGGGAACCTACGAGCAGTACTTC. Its protein product is CASSEGPGGTYEQYF.